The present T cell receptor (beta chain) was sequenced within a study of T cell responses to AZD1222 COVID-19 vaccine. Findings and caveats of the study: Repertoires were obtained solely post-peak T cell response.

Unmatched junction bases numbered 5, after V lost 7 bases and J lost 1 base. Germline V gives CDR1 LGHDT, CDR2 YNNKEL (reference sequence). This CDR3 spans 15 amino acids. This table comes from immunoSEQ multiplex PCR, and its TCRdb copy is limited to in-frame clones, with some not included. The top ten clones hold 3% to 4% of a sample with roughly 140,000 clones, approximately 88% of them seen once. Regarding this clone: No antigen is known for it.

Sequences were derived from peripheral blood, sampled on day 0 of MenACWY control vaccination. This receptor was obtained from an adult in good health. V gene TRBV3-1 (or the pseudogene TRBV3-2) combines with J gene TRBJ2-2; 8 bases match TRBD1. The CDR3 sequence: CASIQGQVNTGELFF. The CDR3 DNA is TGTGCCAGCATCCAGGGACAGGTGAACACCGGGGAGCTGTTTTTT.